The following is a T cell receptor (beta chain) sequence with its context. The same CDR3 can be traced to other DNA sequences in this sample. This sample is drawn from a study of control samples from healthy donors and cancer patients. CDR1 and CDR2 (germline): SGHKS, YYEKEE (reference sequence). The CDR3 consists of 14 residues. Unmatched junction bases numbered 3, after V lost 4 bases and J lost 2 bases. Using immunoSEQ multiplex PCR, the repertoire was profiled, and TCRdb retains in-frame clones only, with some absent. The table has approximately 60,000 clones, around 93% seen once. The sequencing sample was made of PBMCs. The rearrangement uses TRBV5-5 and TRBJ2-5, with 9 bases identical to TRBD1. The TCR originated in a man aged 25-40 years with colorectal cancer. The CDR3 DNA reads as TGTGCCAGCAGCCCCGGACAGGGGCAAGAGACCCAGTACTTC. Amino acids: CASSPGQGQETQYF.